These 17 T cell receptor beta chains were all obtained from the same sample, sequenced in a study of T cells expressing NK-cell markers. After re-calling the 5' RACE reads, TCRdb lists one entry per CDR3 protein, DNA absent. The sample table includes some 390,000 distinct CDR3 sequences. Sequencing input: blood T cells: a sorted CD56 or NKG2C T cell subset, CD4+ or CD8+ T cells, or bulk PBMC T cells (not recorded which). The receptor set was obtained from a woman in her fifties or sixties in good health.

The V gene is TRBV11-2, the J gene TRBJ2-1; TCRdb outputs TRBD2, but without DNA this stays unchecked. Germline V CDR1 and CDR2: SGHAT, FQNNGV. This CDR3 has 17 residues. The CDR3 reads CASSLVGGAGRHNEQFF.

The rearrangement uses TRBV12-3 or TRBV12-4 and TRBJ2-3. The CDR3 spans 13 residues. CDR3 loop: CASGGGVGDTQYF.

This chain links TRBV10-3 with TRBJ2-2; TCRdb picks TRBD2, but there is no DNA to check that call. CDR1 is ENHRY, CDR2 SYGVKD, per germline. This CDR3 has 16 amino acids. The CDR3 spells CAISGQRESGTGELFF.

The chain recombines TRBV29-1 with TRBJ2-1. This CDR3 is built from 12 residues. Germline loops: CDR1 SQVTM, CDR2 ANQGSEA. CDR3 residues: CSVDQASFEQFF.

The chain employs TRBV25-1 and TRBJ2-6; TCRdb lists TRBD1, though no DNA is available to test this call. This CDR3 has 14 amino acids. Germline V gene data show CDR1 as MGHDK and CDR2 as SYGVNS. CDR3 in amino acids: CASRGDPGANVLTF.

This rearrangement joins TRBV5-1 to TRBJ1-1; TCRdb's D call of TRBD1 is untestable without DNA. This CDR3 has 16 residues. Germline CDR1 is SGHRS and CDR2 is YFSETQ. The CDR3 reads CASSLEASRLNTEAFF.

The chain links TRBV19 to TRBJ2-3; the TCRdb call, TRBD1, lacks DNA for checking. Germline loops: CDR1 LNHDA, CDR2 SQIVND (reference sequence). CDR3 length equals 13 residues. The CDR3 here is CASGQGAGDTQYF. Full variable domain (outside the CDR3, taken from reference TRBV19 and TRBJ2-3): DGGITQSPKYLFRKEGQNVTLSCEQNLNHDAMYWYRQDPGQGLRLIYYSQIVNDFQKGDIAEGYSVSREKKESFPLTVTSAQKNPTAFYLCASGQGAGDTQYFGPGTRLTVL.

The V gene is TRBV6-1, the J gene TRBJ1-1. Germline assignment: CDR1 MNHNS and CDR2 SASEGT. There are 15 residues in the CDR3. The chain's CDR3 is CASSDHAQMNTEAFF.

The gene calls are TRBV6-5 and TRBJ1-6; TCRdb returns TRBD1, unconfirmable since there is no DNA. This CDR3 is 17 amino acids long. Germline-derived CDR1 and CDR2 are MNHEY and SVGAGI. The CDR3 is CASSYRTGGLRVSPLHF.

The chain has TRBV27 and TRBJ1-6. The CDR3 covers 17 residues. CDR1 and CDR2 from the germline V gene are MNHEY and SMNVEV (reference sequence). This CDR3 reads CASSWQMMSSYNSPLHF.

The chain links TRBV6-1 to TRBJ2-1. In germline, CDR1 is MNHNS, CDR2 SASEGT. This CDR3 has 15 amino acids. The CDR3 is CASSEVAFPYNEQFF.

This sequence joins TRBV11-1 and TRBJ2-5; checking the TCRdb D call of TRBD2 is not possible without DNA. From germline, CDR1 is SGHAT and CDR2 FQDESV (reference sequence). The CDR3 totals 17 residues. The CDR3: CASSSGLAGGTQETQYF.

The chain carries TRBV7-9 and TRBJ1-2. The CDR3 covers 14 residues. Germline loops: CDR1 SEHNR, CDR2 FQNEAQ (reference sequence). The CDR3 reads CASTLSGRVYGYTF. The variable domain in full, with the rest retrieved from reference TRBV7-9 and TRBJ1-2, is DTGVSQNPRHKITKRGQNVTFRCDPISEHNRLYWYRQTLGQGPEFLTYFQNEAQLEKSRLLSDRFSAERPKGSFSTLEIQRTEQGDSAMYLCASTLSGRVYGYTFGSGTRLTVV.

The V and J genes are TRBV20-1 and TRBJ1-5; TCRdb names TRBD1, which stays unverified in the absence of DNA. This CDR3 region has 15 residues. Germline lookup yields CDR1 DFQATT and CDR2 SNEGSKA (reference sequence). This CDR3 is CSVGISGYSNQPQHF.

The chain employs TRBV7-8 and TRBJ2-1; the TCRdb D gene call, TRBD2, has no DNA to confirm it. The CDR3 is 20 residues long. The germline CDR1 and CDR2 sequences are SGHVS and FQNEAQ. The chain's CDR3 is CASFLALIGTTQGTYNEQFF.

The chain links TRBV4-2 to TRBJ2-3; TCRdb picks TRBD1, but there is no DNA to check that call. CDR1 LGHNA and CDR2 YNFKEQ come from the germline V gene. This CDR3 comprises 16 residues. CDR3 sequence: CASSQEPVSNTDTQYF.

This rearrangement joins TRBV2 to TRBJ2-5; TCRdb's D call, TRBD2, is unchecked because there is no DNA. CDR1 SNHLY and CDR2 FYNNEI come from the germline V gene. The CDR3 is 14 amino acids. CDR3 sequence reads: CASSVEGFEETQYF.